Each of the 4 T cell receptor beta chains below was sequenced from the same sample in a study of OX40 agonist ivuxolimab in advanced cancers. Libraries were prepared by immunoSEQ multiplex PCR; TCRdb keeps only in-frame clonotypes and omits some of them. Found here are approximately 61,000 clones, 87% of them singletons; the top ten hold roughly 1.3%. The starting material was CD4+ or CD8+ T cells sorted from blood, obtained in a trial of the OX40 agonist ivuxolimab. Every receptor here comes from an adult with an advanced solid tumor such as melanoma, head and neck, liver or kidney cancer.

This sequence joins TRBV19 and TRBJ1-2; 9 bases are a match to TRBD1. CDR1 is LNHDA and CDR2 is SQIVND in the germline V gene (reference sequence). The trim removed 5 bases at V and 5 bases at J, leaving 9 bases unmatched. The length of the CDR3 is 15 residues. The CDR3 protein is CASSPTRDRAYGYTF. For the CDR3, the DNA is TGTGCCAGTAGTCCGACGAGGGACAGGGCTTATGGCTACACCTTC.

In DNA form, the CDR3 reads TGTGCCAGCAGCTTGGGTGGGACAAATAGCAATCAGCCCCAGCATTTT. Protein product: CASSLGGTNSNQPQHF. The chain is built from TRBV5-6 and TRBJ1-5, with D maybe TRBD1 (6 bases). Trimming cost V 0 bases and J 0 bases, with 10 bases left between them. CDR1 and CDR2 from the germline V gene are SGHDT and YYEEEE. The CDR3 totals 16 residues.

The chain couples TRBV18 to TRBJ2-5; perhaps TRBD2 as D (6 bases). The length of the CDR3 is 15 residues. V was pared by 2 bases and J by 2 bases, with 12 bases between. Germline V lookup: CDR1 KGHSH, CDR2 LQKENI. CDR3 DNA sequence: TGTGCCAGCTCACCAAACGGGGGTGATCAAGAGACCCAGTACTTC. It is translated as CASSPNGGDQETQYF. The full variable domain, its missing parts supplied by reference TRBV18 and TRBJ2-5, is NAGVMQNPRHLVRRRGQEARLRCSPMKGHSHVYWYRQLPEEGLKFMVYLQKENIIDESGMPKERFSAEFPKEGPSILRIQQVVRGDSAAYFCASSPNGGDQETQYFGPGTRLLVL.

This clone came up once. The V call is TRBV5-4, the J call TRBJ1-5, with D unclear. This CDR3 contains 16 residues. V lost 3 bases and J lost 2, with 15 bases in between. Germline V CDR1 and CDR2: SGHNT, YYREEE (reference sequence). The CDR3, as DNA: TGTGCCAGCAGCTCGTCCGTGGGCGCGGGCAATCAGCCCCAGCATTTT. It translates to CASSSSVGAGNQPQHF.